Shown below are 8 T cell receptor beta chains from a single sample sequenced in a study of identical twins (dated by TCRdb to the mid-2010s). Library preparation was by 5' RACE. The sequencer was an Illumina HiSeq 2000. TCRdb applied fastp at Q25 and MiXCR to the public reads, then kept only in-frame beta chains. Identical CDR3 proteins give one entry, which carries the most common genes and DNA. The sample contains roughly 540,000 distinct CDR3 sequences, approximately 22% of them found a single time. The top ten hold 0.8% to 1% of the sample. These data were also reused for a study on T cells expressing NK-cell markers.

The sample comprised CD4+ T cells sorted from blood. The source is a woman in her late teens or twenties in good health.

The chain recombines TRBV7-2 with TRBJ2-3, with 8 bases fitting TRBD1. Trimming removed 2 bases from V and 1 base from J; junction bases left unmatched: 2. Germline V gene data show CDR1 as SGHTA and CDR2 as FQGNSA. The CDR3 covers 15 residues. Here the CDR3 reads CASSLQQGGTDTQYF. The CDR3 DNA reads TGTGCCAGCAGCTTACAACAGGGGGGCACAGATACGCAGTATTTT.

A few counts support this clonotype. The gene calls are TRBV12-3 or TRBV12-4 and TRBJ1-1; D remains unclear. The ends were cut back, 11 bases at V and 7 bases at J, with 20 bases in the middle. There are 13 residues in the CDR3. CDR3 sequence reads: CAQIIRTDDEAFF. DNA for the CDR3: TGTGCCCAAATCATCAGGACGGATGATGAAGCTTTCTTT.

This clonotype was counted only a few times. The chain uses TRBV10-3 and TRBJ1-2; D possibly corresponds to TRBD1 (5 bases). CDR3 length equals 13 residues. V was cut by 3 bases and J by 6 bases, with 11 bases left in between. The germline gives CDR1 ENHRY, CDR2 SYGVKD. CDR3 nucleotides: TGTGCCATCAGTGACAGGGAAGAGAATGGCTACACCTTC. Translating it yields CAISDREENGYTF.

This clonotype appeared a few times. The genes are TRBV13 and TRBJ2-2; 8 bases line up with TRBD1. Germline V gene data show CDR1 as PRHDT and CDR2 as FYEKMQ (reference sequence). This CDR3 contains 16 residues. V was clipped by 7 bases and J by 5 bases; unmatched bases: 12. CDR3 in amino acids: CASTLLTGVRTGELFF. DNA of the CDR3: TGTGCCAGCACCCTCCTGACAGGGGTGAGAACCGGGGAGCTGTTTTTT.

This clonotype was counted only a few times. This chain connects TRBV20-1 to TRBJ2-3; D gene unclear. Trimming left V 6 bases short and J 0 bases short, with 7 bases between. Germline assignment: CDR1 DFQATT and CDR2 SNEGSKA (reference sequence). The CDR3 contains 12 residues. The CDR3 region is CSALHSTDTQYF. CDR3 nucleotides: TGCAGTGCCCTTCATAGCACAGATACGCAGTATTTT.

The V and J genes are TRBV29-1 and TRBJ2-2; D may be TRBD2 (5 bases). Looked up from germline, CDR1 is SQVTM and CDR2 is ANQGSEA. The CDR3 spans 10 residues. In DNA form, the CDR3 reads TGCACTCAAGGAGGCGGGGAGCTGTTTTTT. As protein: CTQGGGELFF.

The rearrangement joins TRBV6-2 or TRBV6-3 to TRBJ2-1; 13 bases map to TRBD2. CDR1 and CDR2 from the germline V gene are MNHEY and SVGEGT. J gave up 4 bases and V 2 bases, and 5 bases lay outside the gene matches. This CDR3 region has 17 residues. The CDR3 DNA reads as TGTGCCAGCAGTTACACGGGGACTAGCGGGACTTACAATGAGCAGTTCTTC. This encodes CASSYTGTSGTYNEQFF.

The rearrangement joins TRBV10-3 to TRBJ2-5; D perhaps matches TRBD2 (6 bases). Germline V lookup: CDR1 ENHRY, CDR2 SYGVKD. V lost 10 bases and J 2 bases, leaving 11 bases between the germline ends. This CDR3 is 12 amino acids long. This CDR3 is CATGTHQETQYF. The CDR3 DNA reads TGTGCCACCGGGACTCATCAAGAGACCCAGTACTTC.